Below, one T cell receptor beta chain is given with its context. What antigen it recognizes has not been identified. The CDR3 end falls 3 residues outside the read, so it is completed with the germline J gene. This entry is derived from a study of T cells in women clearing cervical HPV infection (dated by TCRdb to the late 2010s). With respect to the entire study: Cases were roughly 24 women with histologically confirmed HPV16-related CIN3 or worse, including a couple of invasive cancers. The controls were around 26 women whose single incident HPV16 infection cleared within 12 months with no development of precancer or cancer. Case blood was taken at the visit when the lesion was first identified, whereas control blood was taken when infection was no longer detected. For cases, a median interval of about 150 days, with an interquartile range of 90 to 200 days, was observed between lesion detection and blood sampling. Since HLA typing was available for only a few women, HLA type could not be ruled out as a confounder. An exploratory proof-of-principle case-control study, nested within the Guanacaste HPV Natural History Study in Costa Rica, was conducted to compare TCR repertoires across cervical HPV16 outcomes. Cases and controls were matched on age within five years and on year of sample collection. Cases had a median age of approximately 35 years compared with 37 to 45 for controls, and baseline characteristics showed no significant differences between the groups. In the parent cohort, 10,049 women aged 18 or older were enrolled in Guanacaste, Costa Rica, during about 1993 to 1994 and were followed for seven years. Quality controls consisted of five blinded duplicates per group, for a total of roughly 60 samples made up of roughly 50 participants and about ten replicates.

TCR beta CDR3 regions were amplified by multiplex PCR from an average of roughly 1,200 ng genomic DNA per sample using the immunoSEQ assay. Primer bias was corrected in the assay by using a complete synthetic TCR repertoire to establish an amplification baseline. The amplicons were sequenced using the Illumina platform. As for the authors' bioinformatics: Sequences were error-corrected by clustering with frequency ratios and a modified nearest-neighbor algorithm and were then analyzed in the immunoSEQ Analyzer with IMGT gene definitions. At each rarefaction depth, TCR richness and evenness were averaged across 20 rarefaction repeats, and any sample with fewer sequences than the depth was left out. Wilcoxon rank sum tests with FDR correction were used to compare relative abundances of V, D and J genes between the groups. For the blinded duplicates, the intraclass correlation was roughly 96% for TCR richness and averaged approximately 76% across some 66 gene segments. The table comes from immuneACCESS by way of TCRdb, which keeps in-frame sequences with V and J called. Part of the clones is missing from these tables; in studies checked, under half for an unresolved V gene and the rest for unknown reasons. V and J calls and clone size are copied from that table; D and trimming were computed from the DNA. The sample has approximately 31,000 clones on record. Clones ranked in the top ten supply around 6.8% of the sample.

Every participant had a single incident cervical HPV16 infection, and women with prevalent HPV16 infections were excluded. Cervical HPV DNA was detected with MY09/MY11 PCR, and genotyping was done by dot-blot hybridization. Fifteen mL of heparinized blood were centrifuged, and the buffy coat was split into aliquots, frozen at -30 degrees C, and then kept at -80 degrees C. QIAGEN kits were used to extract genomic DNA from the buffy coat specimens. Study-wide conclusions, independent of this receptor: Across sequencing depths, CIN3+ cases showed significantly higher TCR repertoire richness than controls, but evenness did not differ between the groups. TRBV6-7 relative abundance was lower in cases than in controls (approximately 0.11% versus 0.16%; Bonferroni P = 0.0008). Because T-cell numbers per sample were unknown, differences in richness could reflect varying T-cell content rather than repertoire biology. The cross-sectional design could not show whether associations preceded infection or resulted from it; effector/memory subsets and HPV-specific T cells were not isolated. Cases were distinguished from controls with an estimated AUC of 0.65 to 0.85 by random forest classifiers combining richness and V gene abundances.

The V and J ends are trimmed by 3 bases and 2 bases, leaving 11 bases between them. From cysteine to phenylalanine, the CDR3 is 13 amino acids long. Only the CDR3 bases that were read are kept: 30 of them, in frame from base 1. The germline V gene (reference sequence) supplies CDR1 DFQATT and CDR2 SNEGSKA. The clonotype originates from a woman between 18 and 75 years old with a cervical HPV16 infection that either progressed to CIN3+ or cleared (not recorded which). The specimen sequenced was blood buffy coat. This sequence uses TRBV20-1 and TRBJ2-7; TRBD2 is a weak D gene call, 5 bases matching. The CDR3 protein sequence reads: CSASRGDTYEQYF. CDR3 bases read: TGCAGTGCTAGTCGGGGAGATACCTACGAG.